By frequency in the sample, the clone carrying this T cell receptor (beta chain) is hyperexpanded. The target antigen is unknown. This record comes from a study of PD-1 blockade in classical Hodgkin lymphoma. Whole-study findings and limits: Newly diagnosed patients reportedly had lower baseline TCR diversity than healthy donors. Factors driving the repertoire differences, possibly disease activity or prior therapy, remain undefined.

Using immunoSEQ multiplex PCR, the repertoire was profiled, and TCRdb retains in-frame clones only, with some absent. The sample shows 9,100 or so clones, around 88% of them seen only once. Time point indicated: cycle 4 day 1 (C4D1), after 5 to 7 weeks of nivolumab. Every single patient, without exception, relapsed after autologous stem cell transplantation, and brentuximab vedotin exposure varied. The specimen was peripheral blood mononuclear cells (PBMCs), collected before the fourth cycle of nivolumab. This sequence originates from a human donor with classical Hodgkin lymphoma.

The CDR3 spells CASRTTGYYGYTF. The CDR3 DNA reads as TGTGCCAGTAGAACGACAGGGTACTATGGCTACACCTTC. The V and J genes are TRBV19 and TRBJ1-2; 7 nucleotides align to TRBD1. Germline lookup yields CDR1 LNHDA and CDR2 SQIVND (reference sequence). There are 13 residues in the CDR3. V dropped 6 bases and J dropped 3; count of bases not matched to a gene: 4.